Below, 24 T cell receptor beta chains from the same sample are listed, as sequenced in a study of blood T cell repertoires in COVID-19 (TCRdb year 2020). Libraries were made using the immunoSEQ multiplex PCR assay. TCRdb provides this immuneACCESS table in a form limited to in-frame rearrangements. Some clones are lacking; in checked studies, under half of them reflect an unresolved V gene, and why the rest are absent is not known. A total of just over 95,000 clones appear in this sample, 90% of them only once. Less than 2% of the sample is in the top ten clones. Sample: peripheral blood. The receptors originated from a man aged 55 to 70 with acute or convalescent COVID-19.

CDR3 sequence reads: CASSGRLAGQETQYF. In DNA form, the CDR3 reads TGTGCCAGCAGCGGTCGCCTAGCGGGGCAAGAGACCCAGTACTTC. This chain links TRBV5-4 with TRBJ2-5, with 9 bases lining up with TRBD2. CDR1 SGHNT and CDR2 YYREEE come from the germline V gene (reference sequence). There are 15 residues in the CDR3. With 4 bases clipped from V and 2 bases from J, the junction kept 6 bases outside the gene matches.

The rearrangement links TRBV25-1 to TRBJ2-2; D gene unclear. Germline assignment: CDR1 MGHDK and CDR2 SYGVNS. With 7 bases removed from V and 1 base from J, the gap between germline ends came to 10 bases. CDR3 length: 14 amino acids. CDR3 in amino acids: CASTSRGNTGELFF. CDR3 DNA sequence: TGTGCCAGCACCTCGAGAGGGAACACCGGGGAGCTGTTTTTT.

V gene TRBV2 combines with J gene TRBJ2-7, with TRBD2 identical over 11 bases. Looked up from germline, CDR1 is SNHLY and CDR2 is FYNNEI. This CDR3 region has 14 residues. With V trimmed by 7 bases and J by 2 bases, 4 bases remained unmatched. CDR3 bases: TGTGCCAGCAAGACTAGCGGGGTTGCCTACGAGCAGTACTTC. It specifies CASKTSGVAYEQYF.

The chain employs TRBV2 and TRBJ1-3; no clear D gene. Germline V CDR1 and CDR2: SNHLY, FYNNEI. The V end was cut by 2 bases, the J end by 0 bases, with 2 bases between. This CDR3 has 13 amino acids. The CDR3 DNA is TGTGCCAGCAGTGAACACTCTGGAAACACCATATATTTT. Protein: CASSEHSGNTIYF.

The chain recombines TRBV6-6 with TRBJ1-1; D remains ambiguous. This CDR3 is 14 amino acids long. The germline V gene has CDR1 MNHNY and CDR2 SVGAGI (reference sequence). Trimming left V 4 bases short and J 0 bases short, with 9 bases between. The CDR3 DNA sequence: TGTGCCAGCAGTTCCCCTCTAATGAACACTGAAGCTTTCTTT. This encodes CASSSPLMNTEAFF.

The chain joins TRBV11-2 to TRBJ2-5; 15 bases are a match to TRBD2. This CDR3 is built from 17 residues. The trim removed 5 bases at V and 5 bases at J, leaving 9 bases unmatched. Germline-derived CDR1 and CDR2 are SGHAT and FQNNGV. CDR3: CASSPGLAGGIGETQYF. Here the CDR3 DNA reads TGTGCCAGCAGCCCGGGACTAGCGGGGGGTATAGGGGAGACCCAGTACTTC. The variable domain in full, completed from reference TRBV11-2 and TRBJ2-5, reads EAGVAQSPRYKIIEKRQSVAFWCNPISGHATLYWYQQILGQGPKLLIQFQNNGVVDDSQLPKDRFSAERLKGVDSTLKIQPAKLEDSAVYLCASSPGLAGGIGETQYFGPGTRLLVL.

The chain recombines TRBV4-2 with TRBJ1-6; 7 positions match TRBD1. Unmatched junction bases numbered 28, after V lost 4 bases and J lost 7 bases. Germline-derived CDR1 and CDR2 are LGHNA and YNFKEQ. The CDR3 consists of 22 residues. CDR3 region: CASSRDRGGTAHLSDSNSPLHF. CDR3 bases: TGTGCCAGCAGCCGCGACCGCGGAGGGACAGCCCATCTCTCTGATTCGAATTCACCCCTCCACTTT.

This rearrangement joins TRBV18 to TRBJ2-3; D not certain. The length of the CDR3 is 12 residues. Per germline, CDR1 KGHSH and CDR2 LQKENI. The V and J ends lost 4 bases and 7 bases respectively, with 9 bases between them. The CDR3 protein is CASSREENTQYF. The CDR3 DNA follows: TGTGCCAGCTCACGAGAAGAAAATACGCAGTATTTT.

The genes are TRBV5-8 and TRBJ2-2, with 10 positions matching TRBD2. CDR1 is SGHTS and CDR2 is YDEGEE in the germline V gene. V gave up 3 bases and J gave up 5 bases; unmatched junction bases: 7. This CDR3 has 16 amino acids. The CDR3 sequence is CASSSHPGLATGELFF. CDR3 nucleotide sequence: TGTGCCAGCAGCTCACATCCGGGACTAGCGACCGGGGAGCTGTTTTTT.

The rearrangement uses TRBV6-5 and TRBJ1-1, with D possibly matching TRBD1 (6 bases). CDR1 is MNHEY and CDR2 is SVGAGI in the germline V gene. This CDR3 is built from 12 residues. Between the trimmed V and J ends, which lost 6 bases and 5 bases, there was a span of 10 bases. The CDR3 is CASRQGGTEAFF. The CDR3 nucleotides are TGTGCCAGCAGACAGGGAGGGACTGAAGCTTTCTTT.

This clone was detected only a few times. CDR3 DNA: TGCGCCAGCAGCTTGGAGGCAGGGCTTAGCACAGATACGCAGTATTTT. It translates to CASSLEAGLSTDTQYF. The chain combines TRBV5-1 with TRBJ2-3; TRBD1 is a possible D gene (5 bases). Per the germline V gene, CDR1 is SGHRS and CDR2 is YFSETQ. Deletions cut 0 bases from V and 0 bases from J, with 11 bases between. CDR3 length: 16 amino acids. The full variable domain, in which reference TRBV5-1 and TRBJ2-3 provide the parts outside the CDR3, is KAGVTQTPRYLIKTRGQQVTLSCSPISGHRSVSWYQQTPGQGLQFLFEYFSETQRNKGNFPGRFSGRQFSNSRSEMNVSTLELGDSALYLCASSLEAGLSTDTQYFGPGTRLTVL.

The chain couples TRBV28 to TRBJ1-1, with D possibly TRBD1 on 5 matching bases. Trimming removed 11 bases at V and 6 bases at J, with 16 bases between. In germline, CDR1 is MDHEN, CDR2 SYDVKM. CDR3 size: 12 residues. This chain's CDR3 is CASGDKGAEAFF. Written as DNA, the CDR3 is TGTGCCTCGGGGGATAAGGGCGCTGAAGCTTTCTTT.

The chain couples TRBV30 to TRBJ2-3; TRBD2 might be the D (6 bases). V lost 5 bases and J 2 bases, leaving 11 bases between the germline ends. This CDR3 has 13 amino acids. The germline gives CDR1 GTSNPN, CDR2 SVGIG (reference sequence). CDR3 DNA sequence: TGTGCCTGGGGCCGGGGGAACACAGATACGCAGTATTTT. Translation: CAWGRGNTDTQYF.

The chain is built from TRBV4-1 and TRBJ1-2; 7 bases are shared with TRBD1. There are 17 residues in the CDR3. Unmatched junction bases numbered 8, after V lost 1 base and J lost 0 bases. Germline CDR1 is MGHRA and CDR2 is YSYEKL. CDR3 loop: CASSQGRTGTANYGYTF. The DNA for the CDR3 is TGCGCCAGCAGCCAAGGGAGGACCGGGACAGCTAACTATGGCTACACCTTC.

The chain's CDR3 is CASSIVTGMGTEAFF. The CDR3 DNA is TGTGCCAGTAGTATAGTTACAGGGATGGGGACTGAAGCTTTCTTT. The chain employs TRBV19 and TRBJ1-1; D perhaps matches TRBD1 (6 bases). Germline lookup yields CDR1 LNHDA and CDR2 SQIVND (reference sequence). This CDR3 is built from 15 residues. V was pared by 1 base and J by 5 bases, with 14 bases between.

This chain joins TRBV20-1 and TRBJ2-7; 11 bases agree with TRBD2. Looked up from germline, CDR1 is DFQATT and CDR2 is SNEGSKA (reference sequence). V dropped 3 bases and J dropped 4; count of bases not matched to a gene: 8. The CDR3 totals 15 residues. CDR3 sequence (DNA): TGCAGTGCTAGTCTAGCGGGGGGACTCCTTTACGAGCAGTACTTC. Encoded protein: CSASLAGGLLYEQYF.

The chain couples TRBV19 to TRBJ1-1; a weak D match, TRBD1 (6 bases). Trimming removed 3 bases at V and 6 bases at J, with 17 bases between. Per germline, CDR1 LNHDA and CDR2 SQIVND (reference sequence). This CDR3 is 15 amino acids long. CDR3 sequence reads: CASSIVGQGRAEAFF. The CDR3, as DNA: TGTGCCAGTAGTATCGTCGGGCAGGGGAGAGCTGAAGCTTTCTTT.

The V and J genes are TRBV5-1 and TRBJ1-1; 8 bases align to TRBD1. The length of the CDR3 is 17 residues. The germline V gene has CDR1 SGHRS and CDR2 YFSETQ. The V and J ends lost 4 bases and 0 bases, in that order; junction bases with no gene match: 11. The CDR3 loop reads CASSRSYQTGVNTEAFF. CDR3 bases: TGCGCCAGCAGCCGGTCCTATCAGACAGGGGTGAACACTGAAGCTTTCTTT.

This chain uses TRBV28 with TRBJ2-1, with D perhaps matching TRBD2 (7 bases). Germline CDR1 MDHEN, CDR2 SYDVKM. This CDR3 is built from 14 residues. V shed 6 bases and J shed 4 bases, with 13 bases lying between them. CDR3: CASRGGARYNEQFF. CDR3 DNA: TGTGCCAGCAGGGGGGGGGCTCGGTACAATGAGCAGTTCTTC.

The J gene is TRBJ1-3, the V gene TRBV7-9; the D gene is possibly TRBD1 (6 bases). The V gene's germline CDR1 is SEHNR and CDR2 FQNEAQ (reference sequence). The CDR3 totals 14 residues. The V gene lost 2 bases and the J gene lost 15 bases, with 20 bases spanning the gap. The CDR3 sequence: CASSLFPERQTGYF. CDR3 sequence (DNA): TGTGCCAGCAGCTTATTTCCGGAGAGACAGACAGGATATTTT. The variable domain in full, with the rest retrieved from reference TRBV7-9 and TRBJ1-3, is DTGVSQNPRHKITKRGQNVTFRCDPISEHNRLYWYRQTLGQGPEFLTYFQNEAQLEKSRLLSDRFSAERPKGSFSTLEIQRTEQGDSAMYLCASSLFPERQTGYFGEGSWLTVV.

J is TRBJ2-4 and V is TRBV19; 7 nucleotides line up with TRBD1. Germline lookup yields CDR1 LNHDA and CDR2 SQIVND (reference sequence). V trimming: 1 base; J trimming: 0 bases; junction bases outside the gene matches: 15. The CDR3 extends over 20 amino acids. CDR3 in DNA: TGTGCCAGTAGTATAGTGTGGCCGGGACAGTCTAATCTAGCCAAAAACATTCAGTACTTC. Its protein product is CASSIVWPGQSNLAKNIQYF.

The chain employs TRBV13 and TRBJ1-6; D unclear. Germline-derived CDR1 and CDR2 are PRHDT and FYEKMQ (reference sequence). The CDR3 spans 16 residues. Trimming took 3 bases from V and 3 from J, leaving 12 bases between them. CDR3 nucleotide sequence: TGTGCCAGCAGCTTCGCGGATAGCTTCTATAATTCACCCCTCCACTTT. As protein: CASSFADSFYNSPLHF.

The chain joins TRBV4-2 to TRBJ1-1; D is ambiguous. V shed 1 base and J shed 11 bases, with 8 bases lying between them. The germline CDR1 and CDR2 sequences are LGHNA and YNFKEQ. There are 11 residues in the CDR3. The CDR3 region is CASSQGYQAFF. The CDR3 DNA sequence: TGTGCCAGCAGCCAAGGGTATCAGGCTTTCTTT.

The chain is built from TRBV6-5 and TRBJ2-5; a possible D gene is TRBD2 (5 bases). In germline, CDR1 is MNHEY, CDR2 SVGAGI. The V gene lost 4 bases and the J gene lost 6 bases, with 15 bases spanning the gap. This CDR3 has 14 residues. In DNA form, the CDR3 reads TGTGCCAGCAGTTTAGAGGGCGCGGTAAAGACCCAGTACTTC. It translates to CASSLEGAVKTQYF.